A single sample is the source of the 3 T cell receptor beta chains below, sequenced in a study of shared clonotypes between healthy human individuals. Only in-frame clones appear in the TCRdb table, and some are missing; sequencing was by immunoSEQ multiplex PCR. The data contain about 1.1 million clones, 75% to 85% of them singletons. Sequenced input: memory CD4+ T cells from PBMCs. Subset given: CD45RA-negative fraction. These receptors came from a man younger than 35 in good health. Some clones in this sample may be carry-over from other donors' samples.

The V and J genes are TRBV12-5 and TRBJ2-5; 7 bases line up with TRBD1. CDR1 LGHNT and CDR2 FRNRAP come from the germline V gene. The CDR3 has 15 residues. With V trimmed by 2 bases and J by 1 base, 4 bases remained unmatched. The chain's CDR3 is CASGLSRTGQETQYF. CDR3 bases: TGTGCTAGTGGTTTGTCCCGGACAGGCCAAGAGACCCAGTACTTC. Filled out from reference TRBV12-5 and TRBJ2-5, the complete variable domain reads DARVTQTPRHKVTEMGQEVTMRCQPILGHNTVFWYRQTMMQGLELLAYFRNRAPLDDSGMPKDRFSAEMPDATLATLKIQPSEPRDSAVYFCASGLSRTGQETQYFGPGTRLLVL.

This chain joins TRBV25-1 and TRBJ1-2; 7 bases map to TRBD1. In germline, CDR1 is MGHDK, CDR2 SYGVNS. J lost 4 bases, V lost 6 bases, and 8 bases had no gene match. This CDR3 comprises 14 residues. CDR3 amino acids: CASSQQGRGYGYTF. CDR3 in DNA: TGTGCCAGCAGCCAACAGGGGAGGGGCTATGGCTACACCTTC.

The chain joins TRBV28 to TRBJ2-7; a weak D match, TRBD1 (6 bases). Germline CDR1 and CDR2: MDHEN and SYDVKM. V was clipped by 5 bases and J by 9 bases, with 14 bases between them. The CDR3 has 12 amino acids. The CDR3 reads CASSTTGPRQYF. The CDR3, as DNA: TGTGCCAGCAGTACGACAGGCCCCCGGCAGTACTTC.